The source of this T cell receptor (beta chain) is a study of graft-versus-host responses after intestinal transplantation. Study-level background: Transplant types were multivisceral, liver-intestinal, or isolated intestinal.

CDR1 and CDR2 from the germline V gene are MGHRA and YSYEKL. This CDR3 is built from 16 residues. The V end was cut by 4 bases, the J end by 2 bases, with 17 bases between. Study-wide points: GvH clones were identified in recipient marrow, with some first appearing in ileum or blood.

There were around 200,000 CFSE-labeled responder cells plated together with around 200,000 irradiated, violet-dye-labeled stimulator cells. The data were produced by immunoSEQ multiplex PCR, yet TCRdb's version contains in-frame clones alone and is incomplete. The table records 10,000 to 15,000 clones, approximately 28% of them present only once. Here the sequenced sample was alloreactive CD8+ T cells from a mixed lymphocyte reaction culture, taken before intestinal transplant. Subset meaning: CFSE-low proliferating T cells sorted from approximately six-day pre-transplant mixed lymphocyte reaction (GvH or HvG direction). The J gene is TRBJ2-5, the V gene TRBV4-1; D is unresolved. The sequence was collected from a human patient who received an intestinal transplant. The CDR3, as DNA: TGCGCCAGCAGCCCCAGCTCCTTAACAGTTCAAGAGACCCAGTACTTC. Translated, it gives CASSPSSLTVQETQYF.